What follows are 5 T cell receptor beta chains derived from one specimen sequenced in a study of regulatory T cells in long-lasting Graves disease. The sample's time point: newly diagnosed GD, antithyroid drugs for less than 3 months. Extracted RNA from PBMCs served as the source of the TCR library. iRepertoire HTBI primers and Arm-PCR of CDR3 regions built TCR beta libraries. TCRdb reprocessed the multiplex PCR reads with MiXCR, giving one entry per CDR3 protein. The sample yields about 400,000 distinct CDR3 sequences, about 15% seen once. The sample also formed part of further work on T cells in Graves' hyperthyroidism and ophthalmopathy.

The starting material was peripheral blood mononuclear cells (PBMCs), obtained at new diagnosis, from a patient treated with antithyroid drugs. The receptors derive from a middle-aged woman with Graves disease.

This clonotype showed up many times. This chain links TRBV6-2 or TRBV6-3 with TRBJ2-7; TRBD2 agrees at 11 bases. Germline V gives CDR1 MNHEY, CDR2 SVGEGT. V shed 2 bases and J 4 bases; nucleotides not matched to a gene: 13. This CDR3 has 18 residues. In DNA form, the CDR3 reads TGTGCCAGCAGTTACCCCGAGGAGACTAGCGGGAAGGATTACGAGCAGTACTTC. Encoded protein: CASSYPEETSGKDYEQYF.

Comments on this clonotype: A far larger clone differs by one base, so this is likely a read error. The conserved phenylalanine or tryptophan normally closing the CDR3 is absent here, so this likely arose from a read error. The chain couples TRBV2 to TRBJ2-3, with D possibly TRBD2 on 6 matching bases. Germline-derived CDR1 and CDR2 are SNHLY and FYNNEI. Trimming took off 7 bases at V and 0 bases at J, with 20 bases between the two ends. The length of the CDR3 is 17 residues. The CDR3 nucleotides read TGTGCCAGCACCCCGCGGTACGGGGAGGAAAGCACAGATACGCAGTATTAT. Translated, it gives CASTPRYGEESTDTQYY.

This clonotype has a count of ten or more. The chain couples TRBV29-1 to TRBJ2-2; 10 bases fit TRBD2. The ends lost 4 bases at V and 4 bases at J; junction bases unmatched: 3. From germline, CDR1 is SQVTM and CDR2 ANQGSEA. The length of the CDR3 is 14 residues. CDR3 protein: CSVGGLASTGELFF. The CDR3 nucleotides read TGCAGCGTTGGGGGACTAGCGAGCACCGGGGAGCTGTTTTTT.

This clonotype was seen only a few times. This sequence joins TRBV12-3 or TRBV12-4 and TRBJ1-3; D is possibly TRBD1 (5 bases). V dropped 6 bases and J dropped 0 bases, with 18 bases sitting between them. CDR3 length equals 17 residues. The CDR3 sequence is CASSSIPGYYSGNTIYF. The CDR3 DNA sequence: TGTGCCAGCAGCTCTATCCCAGGGTATTACTCTGGAAACACCATATATTTT.

This clonotype came up many times. One end of the junction is discordant with germline, which a read error may explain. The rearrangement uses TRBV28 and TRBJ2-7, with 12 nucleotides matching TRBD1. Per germline, CDR1 MDHEN and CDR2 SYDVKM. The length of the CDR3 is 13 residues. Here the CDR3 reads CSAQGQGAREQYF. The CDR3 bases are TGCAGCGCGCAGGGACAGGGGGCGCGGGAGCAGTACTTC.